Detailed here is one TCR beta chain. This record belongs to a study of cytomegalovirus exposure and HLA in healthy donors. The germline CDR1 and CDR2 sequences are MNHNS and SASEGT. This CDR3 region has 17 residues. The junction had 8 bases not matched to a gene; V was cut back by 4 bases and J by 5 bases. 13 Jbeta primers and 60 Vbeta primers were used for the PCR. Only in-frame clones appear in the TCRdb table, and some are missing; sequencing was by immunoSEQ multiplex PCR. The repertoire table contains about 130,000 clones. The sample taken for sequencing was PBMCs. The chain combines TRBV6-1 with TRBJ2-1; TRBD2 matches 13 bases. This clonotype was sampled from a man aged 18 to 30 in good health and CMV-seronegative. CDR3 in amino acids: CASSALPGTSGDNEQFF. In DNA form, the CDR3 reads TGTGCCAGCAGTGCCTTACCCGGGACTAGCGGGGACAATGAGCAGTTCTTC.